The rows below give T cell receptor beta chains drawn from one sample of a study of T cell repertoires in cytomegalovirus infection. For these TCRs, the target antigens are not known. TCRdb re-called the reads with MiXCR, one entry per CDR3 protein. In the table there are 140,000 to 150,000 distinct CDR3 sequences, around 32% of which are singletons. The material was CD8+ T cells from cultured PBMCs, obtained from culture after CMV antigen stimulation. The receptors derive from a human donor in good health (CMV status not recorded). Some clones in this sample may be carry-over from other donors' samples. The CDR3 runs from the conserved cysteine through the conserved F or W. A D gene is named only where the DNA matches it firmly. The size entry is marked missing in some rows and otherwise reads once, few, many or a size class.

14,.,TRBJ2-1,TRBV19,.,CASSIFGVYNEQFF,TGTGCCAGTAGTATCTTCGGAGTATACAATGAGCAGTTCTTC
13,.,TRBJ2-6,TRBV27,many,CASSQSGANVLTF,TGTGCCAGCAGCCAATCTGGGGCCAACGTCCTGACTTTC
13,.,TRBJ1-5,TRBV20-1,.,CSARDKGNQPQHF,TGCAGTGCTAGAGATAAAGGCAATCAGCCCCAGCATTTT
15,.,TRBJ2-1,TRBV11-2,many,CASSAHAGTLNEQFF,TGTGCCAGCAGCGCTCACGCAGGTACCCTCAATGAGCAGTTCTTC
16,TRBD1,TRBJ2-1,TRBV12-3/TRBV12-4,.,CASRGVKGAIFNEQFF,TGTGCCAGCAGGGGGGTTAAGGGGGCGATTTTCAATGAGCAGTTCTTC
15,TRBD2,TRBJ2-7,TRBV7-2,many,CASSLASGAPYEQYF,TGTGCCAGCAGCTTAGCTAGCGGGGCCCCCTACGAGCAGTACTTC
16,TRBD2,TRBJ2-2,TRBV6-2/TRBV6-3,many,CASSYPLAANTGELFF,TGTGCCAGCAGTTACCCACTAGCGGCGAACACCGGGGAGCTGTTTTTT
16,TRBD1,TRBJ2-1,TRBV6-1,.,CASSFPDRGAYNEQFF,TGTGCCAGCAGTTTCCCGGACAGGGGGGCCTACAATGAGCAGTTCTTC
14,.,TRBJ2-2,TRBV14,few,CASSQDRLTGELFF,TGTGCCAGCAGCCAAGATCGACTAACCGGGGAGCTGTTTTTT
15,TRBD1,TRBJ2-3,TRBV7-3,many,CASSLAGQVPDTQYF,TGTGCCAGCAGCTTAGCGGGACAGGTTCCAGATACGCAGTATTTT
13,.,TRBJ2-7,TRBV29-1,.,CSGRETGTYEQYF,TGCAGCGGGAGGGAGACAGGGACGTACGAGCAGTACTTC
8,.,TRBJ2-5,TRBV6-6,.,CASSELYF,TGTGCCAGCAGTGAGCTGTACTTC
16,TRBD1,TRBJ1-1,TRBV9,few,CASSVAGTVMNTEAFF,TGTGCCAGCAGCGTAGCGGGGACAGTTATGAACACTGAAGCTTTCTTT
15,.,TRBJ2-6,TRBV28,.,CASSTRGPGANVLTF,TGTGCCAGCAGTACACGGGGCCCTGGGGCCAACGTCCTGACTTTC
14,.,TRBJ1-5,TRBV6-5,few,CASSSGPLNQPQHF,TGTGCCAGCAGTTCAGGGCCACTCAATCAGCCCCAGCATTTT
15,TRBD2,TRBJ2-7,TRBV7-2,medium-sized,CASSLAGGDSYEQYF,TGTGCCAGCAGCTTAGCCGGGGGGGACTCCTACGAGCAGTACTTC
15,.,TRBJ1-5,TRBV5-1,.,CASSLEGTGNQPQHF,TGCGCCAGCAGCTTGGAGGGGACGGGCAATCAGCCCCAGCATTTT
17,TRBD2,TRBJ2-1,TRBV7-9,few,CASSPGSGGGNYNEQFF,TGTGCCAGCAGCCCCGGGAGTGGCGGGGGGAACTACAATGAGCAGTTCTTC
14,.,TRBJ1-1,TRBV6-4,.,CASSDVFAGTEAFF,TGTGCCAGCAGTGACGTTTTCGCGGGGACTGAAGCTTTCTTT
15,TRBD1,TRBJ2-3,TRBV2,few,CASSRQGASTDTQYF,TGTGCCAGCAGTAGACAGGGGGCTAGCACAGATACGCAGTATTTT
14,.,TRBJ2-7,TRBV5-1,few,CASSFGGQGNEQYF,TGCGCCAGCAGCTTTGGGGGGCAGGGGAACGAGCAGTACTTC
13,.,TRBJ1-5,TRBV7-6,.,CASSRDKNQPQHF,TGTGCCAGCAGCCGGGACAAAAATCAGCCCCAGCATTTT
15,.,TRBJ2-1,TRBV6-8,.,CASRQGAGYYNEQFF,TGTGCCAGCAGGCAAGGGGCGGGATACTACAATGAGCAGTTCTTC
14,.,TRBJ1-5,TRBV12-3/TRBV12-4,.,CASSLERGGWPQHF,TGTGCCAGCAGTTTAGAGAGGGGGGGATGGCCCCAGCATTTT
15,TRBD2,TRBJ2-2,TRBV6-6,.,CASSYSSGATGELFF,TGTGCCAGCAGTTACTCTAGCGGGGCGACCGGGGAGCTGTTTTTT
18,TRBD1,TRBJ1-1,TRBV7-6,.,CASRAPGQLFLMNTEAFF,TGTGCCAGCAGGGCCCCGGGACAGCTCTTCCTCATGAACACTGAAGCTTTCTTT
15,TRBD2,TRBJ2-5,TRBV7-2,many,CASSPSPGGGETQYF,TGTGCCAGCAGCCCTTCCCCGGGAGGAGGTGAGACCCAGTACTTC
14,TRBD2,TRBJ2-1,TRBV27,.,CASSTPGGYNEQFF,TGTGCCAGCAGTACGCCGGGAGGGTACAATGAGCAGTTCTTC
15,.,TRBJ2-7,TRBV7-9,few,CASSLEKGRAYEQYF,TGTGCCAGCAGCTTAGAAAAAGGGCGGGCCTACGAGCAGTACTTC
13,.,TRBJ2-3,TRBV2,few,CASMVPGTDTQYF,TGTGCCAGCATGGTCCCAGGGACAGATACGCAGTATTTT
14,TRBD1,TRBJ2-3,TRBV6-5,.,CASSPGTGVGTQYF,TGTGCCAGCAGCCCCGGGACAGGGGTCGGTACGCAGTATTTT
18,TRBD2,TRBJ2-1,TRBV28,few,CASSLSQRLAGPHNEQFF,TGTGCCAGCAGTTTATCCCAAAGACTAGCGGGGCCACACAATGAGCAGTTCTTC
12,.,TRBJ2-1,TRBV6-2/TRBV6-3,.,CASNGIADEQFF,TGTGCCAGCAATGGAATTGCCGATGAGCAGTTCTTC
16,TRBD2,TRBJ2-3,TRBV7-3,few,CASSLRSGASTDTQYF,TGTGCCAGCAGCTTACGGAGCGGGGCTAGCACAGATACGCAGTATTTT
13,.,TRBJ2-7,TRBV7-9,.,CASSALGGYEQYF,TGTGCCAGCAGCGCCCTAGGGGGATACGAGCAGTACTTC
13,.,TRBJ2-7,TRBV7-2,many,CASSPVGAYEQYF,TGTGCCAGCAGCCCGGTCGGGGCATACGAGCAGTACTTC
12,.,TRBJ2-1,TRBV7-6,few,CASSSAAGEQFF,TGTGCCAGCAGCTCCGCAGCGGGTGAGCAGTTCTTC
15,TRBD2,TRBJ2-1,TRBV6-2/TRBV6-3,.,CASFGGGPRVDEQFF,TGTGCCAGCTTTGGGGGGGGACCTCGGGTGGATGAGCAGTTCTTC
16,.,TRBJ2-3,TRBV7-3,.,CASSSEWGGLADTQYF,TGTGCCAGCAGCTCCGAATGGGGGGGGCTGGCAGATACGCAGTATTTT
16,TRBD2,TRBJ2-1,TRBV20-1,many,CSAVTSGGLAYNEQFF,TGCAGTGCCGTAACTAGCGGGGGGCTCGCCTACAATGAGCAGTTCTTC
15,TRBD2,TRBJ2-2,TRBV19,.,CASSRLAGGSGELFF,TGTGCCAGTAGTAGATTAGCGGGGGGCTCCGGGGAGCTGTTTTTT
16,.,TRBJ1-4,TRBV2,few,CASRGAVLATNEKLFF,TGTGCCAGCAGGGGGGCTGTACTTGCAACTAATGAAAAACTGTTTTTT
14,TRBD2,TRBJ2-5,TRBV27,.,CASSPGGPKETQYF,TGTGCCAGCAGTCCGGGGGGGCCGAAGGAGACCCAGTACTTC
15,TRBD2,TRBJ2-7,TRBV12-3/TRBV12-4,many,CASSMGGSLAYEQYF,TGTGCCAGCTCAATGGGGGGGTCCTTGGCCTACGAGCAGTACTTC
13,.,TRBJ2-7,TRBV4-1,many,CASSPGDSYEQYF,TGCGCCAGCTCCCCAGGGGATTCCTACGAGCAGTACTTC
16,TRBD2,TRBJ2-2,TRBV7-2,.,CASSLTPTSGGRELFF,TGTGCCAGCAGCTTAACGCCCACTAGCGGGGGCAGGGAGCTGTTTTTT
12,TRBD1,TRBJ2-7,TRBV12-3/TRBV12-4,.,CASIGDSSKQYF,TGTGCCAGCATCGGGGACAGTTCAAAGCAGTACTTC
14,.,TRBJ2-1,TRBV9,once,CASSVGSGYNEQFF,TGTGCCAGCAGCGTGGGAAGCGGGTACAATGAGCAGTTCTTC
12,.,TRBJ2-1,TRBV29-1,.,CSVEEWGNEQFF,TGCAGCGTTGAAGAATGGGGGAATGAGCAGTTCTTC